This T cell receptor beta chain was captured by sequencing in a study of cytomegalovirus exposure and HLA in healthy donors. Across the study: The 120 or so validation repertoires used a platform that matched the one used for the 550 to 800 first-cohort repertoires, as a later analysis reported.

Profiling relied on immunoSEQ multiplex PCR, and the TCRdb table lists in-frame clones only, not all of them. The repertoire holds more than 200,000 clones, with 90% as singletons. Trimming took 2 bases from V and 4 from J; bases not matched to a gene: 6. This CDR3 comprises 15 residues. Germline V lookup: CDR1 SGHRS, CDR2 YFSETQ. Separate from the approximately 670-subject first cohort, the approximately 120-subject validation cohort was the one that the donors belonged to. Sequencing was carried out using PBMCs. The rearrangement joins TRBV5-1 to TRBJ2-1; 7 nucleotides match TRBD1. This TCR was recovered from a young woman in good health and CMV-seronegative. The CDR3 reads CASSFEGASYNEQFF. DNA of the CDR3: TGCGCCAGCAGCTTTGAGGGGGCTTCGTACAATGAGCAGTTCTTC. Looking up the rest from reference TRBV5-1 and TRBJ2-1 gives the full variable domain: KAGVTQTPRYLIKTRGQQVTLSCSPISGHRSVSWYQQTPGQGLQFLFEYFSETQRNKGNFPGRFSGRQFSNSRSEMNVSTLELGDSALYLCASSFEGASYNEQFFGPGTRLTVL.